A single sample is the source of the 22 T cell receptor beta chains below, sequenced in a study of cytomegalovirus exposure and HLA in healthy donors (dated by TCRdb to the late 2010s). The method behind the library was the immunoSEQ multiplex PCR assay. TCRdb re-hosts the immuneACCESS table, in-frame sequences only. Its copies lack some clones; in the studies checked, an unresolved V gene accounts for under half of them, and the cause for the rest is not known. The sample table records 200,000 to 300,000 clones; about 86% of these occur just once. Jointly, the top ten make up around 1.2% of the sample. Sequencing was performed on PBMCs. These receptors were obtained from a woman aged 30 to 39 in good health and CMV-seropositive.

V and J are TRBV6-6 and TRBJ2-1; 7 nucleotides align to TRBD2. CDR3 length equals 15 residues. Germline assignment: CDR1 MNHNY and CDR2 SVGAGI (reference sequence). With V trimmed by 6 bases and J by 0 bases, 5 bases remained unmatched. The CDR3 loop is CASRASGASYNEQFF. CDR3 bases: TGTGCCAGCAGGGCTAGCGGAGCCTCCTACAATGAGCAGTTCTTC.

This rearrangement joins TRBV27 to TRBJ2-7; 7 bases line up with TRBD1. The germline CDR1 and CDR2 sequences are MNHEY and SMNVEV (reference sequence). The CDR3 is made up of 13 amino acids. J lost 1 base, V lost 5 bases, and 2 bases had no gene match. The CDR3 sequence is CASSGTASYEQYF. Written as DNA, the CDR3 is TGTGCCAGCAGTGGGACAGCGTCCTACGAGCAGTACTTC.

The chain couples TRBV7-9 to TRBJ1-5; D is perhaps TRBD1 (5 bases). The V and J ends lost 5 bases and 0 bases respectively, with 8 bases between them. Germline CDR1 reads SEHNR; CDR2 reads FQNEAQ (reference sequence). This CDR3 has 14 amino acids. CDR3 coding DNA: TGTGCCAGCAGCGCAGGGAATAGCAATCAGCCCCAGCATTTT. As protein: CASSAGNSNQPQHF.

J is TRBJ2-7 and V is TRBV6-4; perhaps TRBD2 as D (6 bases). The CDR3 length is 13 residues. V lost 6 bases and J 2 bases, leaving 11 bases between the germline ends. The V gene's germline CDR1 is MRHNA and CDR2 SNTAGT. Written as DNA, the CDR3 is TGTGCCAGCAGGGAGGGACTGCCCTACGAGCAGTACTTC. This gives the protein CASREGLPYEQYF.

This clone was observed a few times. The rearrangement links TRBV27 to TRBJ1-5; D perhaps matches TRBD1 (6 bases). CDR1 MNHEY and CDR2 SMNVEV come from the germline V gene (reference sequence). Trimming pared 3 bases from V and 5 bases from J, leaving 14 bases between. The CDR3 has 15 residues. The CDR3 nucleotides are TGTGCCAGCAGTTTCCAGGGGCTGGAGGATCAGCCCCAGCATTTT. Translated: CASSFQGLEDQPQHF.

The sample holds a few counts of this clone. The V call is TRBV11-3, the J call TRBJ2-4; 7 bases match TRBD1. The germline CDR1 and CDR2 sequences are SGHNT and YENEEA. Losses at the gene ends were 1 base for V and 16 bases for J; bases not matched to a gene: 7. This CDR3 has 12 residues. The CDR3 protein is CASSLAGTDFYF. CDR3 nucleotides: TGTGCCAGCAGCTTAGCCGGGACAGACTTTTACTTC.

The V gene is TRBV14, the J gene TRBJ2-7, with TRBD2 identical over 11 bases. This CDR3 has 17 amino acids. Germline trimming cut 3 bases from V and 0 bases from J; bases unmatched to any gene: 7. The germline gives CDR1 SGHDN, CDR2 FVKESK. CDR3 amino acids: CASSQLTSGTTSYEQYF. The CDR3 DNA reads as TGTGCCAGCAGCCAGTTGACTAGCGGGACGACCTCCTACGAGCAGTACTTC. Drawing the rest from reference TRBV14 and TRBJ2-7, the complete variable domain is EAGVTQFPSHSVIEKGQTVTLRCDPISGHDNLYWYRRVMGKEIKFLLHFVKESKQDESGMPNNRFLAERTGGTYSTLKVQPAELEDSGVYFCASSQLTSGTTSYEQYFGPGTRLTVT.

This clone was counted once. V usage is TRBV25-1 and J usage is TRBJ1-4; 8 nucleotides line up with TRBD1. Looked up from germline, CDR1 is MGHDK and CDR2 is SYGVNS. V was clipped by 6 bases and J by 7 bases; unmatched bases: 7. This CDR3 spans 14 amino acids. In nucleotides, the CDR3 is TGTGCCAGCAGGGCACAGGGGGGACGTGAAAAACTGTTTTTT. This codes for CASRAQGGREKLFF. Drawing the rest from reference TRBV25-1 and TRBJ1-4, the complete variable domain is EADIYQTPRYLVIGTGKKITLECSQTMGHDKMYWYQQDPGMELHLIHYSYGVNSTEKGDLSSESTVSRIRTEHFPLTLESARPSHTSQYLCASRAQGGREKLFFGSGTQLSVL.

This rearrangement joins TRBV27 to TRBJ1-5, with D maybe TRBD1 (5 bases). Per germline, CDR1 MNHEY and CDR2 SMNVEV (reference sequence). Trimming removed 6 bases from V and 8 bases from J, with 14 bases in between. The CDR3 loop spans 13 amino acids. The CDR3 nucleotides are TGTGCCAGCAGAGCGGGGGGTTCTAAGCCCCAGCATTTT. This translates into CASRAGGSKPQHF.

This CDR3 reads CATGTGGFSYNEQFF. In DNA form, the CDR3 reads TGTGCCACCGGTACCGGCGGGTTCTCCTACAATGAGCAGTTCTTC. This sequence joins TRBV15 and TRBJ2-1, with D possibly being TRBD2 (5 bases). This CDR3 spans 15 amino acids. The V gene lost 8 bases and the J gene lost 0 bases, with 14 bases spanning the gap. Germline V lookup: CDR1 LNHNV, CDR2 YYDKDF (reference sequence).

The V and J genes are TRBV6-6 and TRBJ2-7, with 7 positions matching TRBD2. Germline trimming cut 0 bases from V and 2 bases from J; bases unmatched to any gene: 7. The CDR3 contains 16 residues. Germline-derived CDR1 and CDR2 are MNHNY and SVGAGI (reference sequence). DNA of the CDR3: TGTGCCAGCAGTTACTCTCCTAGCGGAGGGACCTACGAGCAGTACTTC. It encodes CASSYSPSGGTYEQYF.

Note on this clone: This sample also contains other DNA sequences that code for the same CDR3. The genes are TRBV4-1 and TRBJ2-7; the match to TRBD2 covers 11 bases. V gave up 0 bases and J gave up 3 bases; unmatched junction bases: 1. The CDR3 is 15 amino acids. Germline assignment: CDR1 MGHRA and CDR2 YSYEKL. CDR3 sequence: CASSQELAGVYEQYF. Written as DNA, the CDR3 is TGCGCCAGCAGCCAAGAACTAGCGGGAGTCTACGAGCAGTACTTC.

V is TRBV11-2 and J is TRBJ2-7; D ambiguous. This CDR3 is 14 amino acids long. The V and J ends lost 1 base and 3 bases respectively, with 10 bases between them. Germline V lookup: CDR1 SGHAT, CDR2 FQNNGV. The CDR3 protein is CASSLVLVSYEQYF. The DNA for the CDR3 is TGTGCCAGCAGCTTAGTTCTAGTAAGCTACGAGCAGTACTTC.

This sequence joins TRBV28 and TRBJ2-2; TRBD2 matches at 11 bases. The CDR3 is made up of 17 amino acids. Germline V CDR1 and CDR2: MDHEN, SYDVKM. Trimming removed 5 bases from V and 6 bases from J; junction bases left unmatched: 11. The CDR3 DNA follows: TGTGCCAGCAGTCCGGGACTAGCGGAGCCGCCTTCCGGGGAGCTGTTTTTT. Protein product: CASSPGLAEPPSGELFF.

CDR3 amino acids: CAITAYNEQFF. DNA for the CDR3: TGTGCCATCACCGCCTACAATGAGCAGTTCTTC. V gene TRBV10-3 combines with J gene TRBJ2-1; D not certain. The V and J ends lost 7 bases and 2 bases respectively, with 3 bases between them. The CDR3 covers 11 residues. Germline-derived CDR1 and CDR2 are ENHRY and SYGVKD.

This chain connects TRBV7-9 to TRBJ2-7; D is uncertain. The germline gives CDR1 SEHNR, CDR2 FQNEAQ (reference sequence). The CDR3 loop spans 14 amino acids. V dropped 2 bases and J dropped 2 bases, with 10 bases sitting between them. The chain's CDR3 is CASSLHRETYEQYF. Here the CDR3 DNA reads TGTGCCAGCAGCTTACACAGAGAAACCTACGAGCAGTACTTC.

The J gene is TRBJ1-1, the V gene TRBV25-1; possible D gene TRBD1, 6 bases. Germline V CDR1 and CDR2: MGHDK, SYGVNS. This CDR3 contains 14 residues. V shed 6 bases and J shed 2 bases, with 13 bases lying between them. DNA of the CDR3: TGTGCCAGCAGCTCAGGGGAGGGAAACACTGAAGCTTTCTTT. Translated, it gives CASSSGEGNTEAFF.

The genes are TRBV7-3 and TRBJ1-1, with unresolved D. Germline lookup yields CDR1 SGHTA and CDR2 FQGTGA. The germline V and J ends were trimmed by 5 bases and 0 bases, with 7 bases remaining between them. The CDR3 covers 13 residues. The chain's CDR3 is CASSRHMNTEAFF. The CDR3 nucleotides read TGTGCCAGCAGCCGCCACATGAACACTGAAGCTTTCTTT.

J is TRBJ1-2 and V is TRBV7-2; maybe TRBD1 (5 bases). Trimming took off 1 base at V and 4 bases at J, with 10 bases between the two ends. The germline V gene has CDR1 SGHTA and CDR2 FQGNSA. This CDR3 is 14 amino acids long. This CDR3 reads CASSLEVGGYGYTF. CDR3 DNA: TGTGCCAGCAGCTTAGAGGTCGGGGGCTATGGCTACACCTTC. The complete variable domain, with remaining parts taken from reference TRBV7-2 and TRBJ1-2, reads GAGVSQSPSNKVTEKGKDVELRCDPISGHTALYWYRQSLGQGLEFLIYFQGNSAPDKSGLPSDRFSAERTGGSVSTLTIQRTQQEDSAVYLCASSLEVGGYGYTFGSGTRLTVV.

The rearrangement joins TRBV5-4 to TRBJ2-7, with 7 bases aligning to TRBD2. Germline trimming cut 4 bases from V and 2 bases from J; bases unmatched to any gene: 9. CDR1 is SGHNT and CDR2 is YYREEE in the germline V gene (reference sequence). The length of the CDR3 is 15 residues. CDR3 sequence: CASSPVASGTYEQYF. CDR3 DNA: TGTGCCAGCAGCCCTGTAGCTAGCGGAACCTACGAGCAGTACTTC. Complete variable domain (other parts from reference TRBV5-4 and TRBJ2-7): ETGVTQSPTHLIKTRGQQVTLRCSSQSGHNTVSWYQQALGQGPQFIFQYYREEENGRGNFPPRFSGLQFPNYSSELNVNALELDDSALYLCASSPVASGTYEQYFGPGTRLTVT.

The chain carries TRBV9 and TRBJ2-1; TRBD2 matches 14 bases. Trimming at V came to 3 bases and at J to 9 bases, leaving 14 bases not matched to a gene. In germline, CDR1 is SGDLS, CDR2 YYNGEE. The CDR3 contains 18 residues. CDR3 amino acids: CASSARAGTSGSEVEQFF. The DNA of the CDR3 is TGTGCCAGCAGCGCCCGGGCCGGGACTAGCGGGAGTGAGGTTGAGCAGTTCTTC.

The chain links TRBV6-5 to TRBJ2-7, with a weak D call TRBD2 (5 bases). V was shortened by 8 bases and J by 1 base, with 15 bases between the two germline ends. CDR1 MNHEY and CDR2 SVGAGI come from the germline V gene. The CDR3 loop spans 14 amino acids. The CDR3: CASRPFGDSYEQYF. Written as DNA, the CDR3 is TGTGCCAGCCGACCGTTCGGGGATTCCTACGAGCAGTACTTC.